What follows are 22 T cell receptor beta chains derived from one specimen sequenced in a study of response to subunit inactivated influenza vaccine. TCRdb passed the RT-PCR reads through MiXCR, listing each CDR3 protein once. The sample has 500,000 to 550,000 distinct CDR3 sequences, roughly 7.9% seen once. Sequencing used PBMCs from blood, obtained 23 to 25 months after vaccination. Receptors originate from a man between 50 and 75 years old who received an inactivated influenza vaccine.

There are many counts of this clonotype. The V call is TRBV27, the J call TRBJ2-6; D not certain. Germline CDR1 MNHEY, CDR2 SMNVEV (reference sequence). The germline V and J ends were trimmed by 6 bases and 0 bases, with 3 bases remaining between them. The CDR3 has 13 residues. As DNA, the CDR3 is TGTGCCAGCAGAAGCTCTGGGGCCAACGTCCTGACTTTC. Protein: CASRSSGANVLTF.

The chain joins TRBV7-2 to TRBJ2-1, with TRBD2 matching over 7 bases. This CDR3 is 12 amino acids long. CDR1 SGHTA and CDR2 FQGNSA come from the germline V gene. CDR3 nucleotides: TGTGCGTCAAAAAGCGGGGCCAATGAGCAGTTCTTC. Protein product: CASKSGANEQFF.

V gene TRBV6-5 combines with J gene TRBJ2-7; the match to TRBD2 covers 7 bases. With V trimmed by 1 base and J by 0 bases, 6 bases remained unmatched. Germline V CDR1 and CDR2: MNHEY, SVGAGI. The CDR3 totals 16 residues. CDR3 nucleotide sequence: TGTGCCAGCAGTTACTTGACCAGCGGGGCCTCCTACGAGCAGTACTTC. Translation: CASSYLTSGASYEQYF.

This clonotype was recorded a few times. The CDR3 protein is CAIRPTGMGYNEQFF. In DNA form, the CDR3 reads TGTGCCATCAGGCCGACAGGGATGGGATACAATGAGCAGTTCTTC. The V gene is TRBV10-3, the J gene TRBJ2-1; 7 nucleotides agree with TRBD1. Germline-derived CDR1 and CDR2 are ENHRY and SYGVKD. The CDR3 consists of 15 residues. The V and J ends lost 6 bases and 4 bases, in that order; junction bases with no gene match: 9.

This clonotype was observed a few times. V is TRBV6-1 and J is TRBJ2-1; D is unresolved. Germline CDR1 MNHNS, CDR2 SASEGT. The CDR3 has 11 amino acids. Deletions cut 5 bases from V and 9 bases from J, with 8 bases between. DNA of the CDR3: TGTGCCAGCAGTTCGGGTACTGAGCAGTTCTTC. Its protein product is CASSSGTEQFF.

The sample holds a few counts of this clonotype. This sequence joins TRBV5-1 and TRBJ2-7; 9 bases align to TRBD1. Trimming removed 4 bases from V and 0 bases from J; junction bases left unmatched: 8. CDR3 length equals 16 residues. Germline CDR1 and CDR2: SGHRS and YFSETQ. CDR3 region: CASSPDGQGRSYEQYF. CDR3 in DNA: TGCGCCAGCAGCCCCGACGGACAGGGGCGCTCCTACGAGCAGTACTTC.

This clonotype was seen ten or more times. The CDR3 region is CASSQGLAGGDTQYF. The CDR3 DNA reads as TGTGCCAGCAGCCAGGGACTAGCGGGAGGTGATACGCAGTATTTT. J is TRBJ2-3 and V is TRBV3-1; 15 positions match TRBD2. The J segment lost 6 bases and the V segment lost 3 bases, leaving 1 base of the junction unmatched. CDR1 LGHDT and CDR2 YNNKEL come from the germline V gene (reference sequence). The CDR3 spans 15 residues.

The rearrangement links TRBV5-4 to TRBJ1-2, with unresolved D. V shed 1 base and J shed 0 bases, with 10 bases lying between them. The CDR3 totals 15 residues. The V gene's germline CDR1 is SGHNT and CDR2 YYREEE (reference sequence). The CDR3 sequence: CASSLYRKANYGYTF. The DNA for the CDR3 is TGTGCCAGCAGCTTGTACCGAAAAGCTAACTATGGCTACACCTTC.

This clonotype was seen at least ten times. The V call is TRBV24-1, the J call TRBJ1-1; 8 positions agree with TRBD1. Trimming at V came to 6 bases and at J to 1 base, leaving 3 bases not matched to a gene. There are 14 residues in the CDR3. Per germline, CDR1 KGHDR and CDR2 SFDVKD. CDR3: CATSNGQGNTEAFF. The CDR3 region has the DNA TGTGCCACCAGTAATGGACAGGGGAACACTGAAGCTTTCTTT.

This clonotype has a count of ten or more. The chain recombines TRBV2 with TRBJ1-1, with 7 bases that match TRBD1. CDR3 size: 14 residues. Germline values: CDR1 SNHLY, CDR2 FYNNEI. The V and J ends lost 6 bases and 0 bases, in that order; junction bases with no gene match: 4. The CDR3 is CASRAGTVNTEAFF. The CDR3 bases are TGTGCCAGCAGGGCCGGGACAGTGAACACTGAAGCTTTCTTT.

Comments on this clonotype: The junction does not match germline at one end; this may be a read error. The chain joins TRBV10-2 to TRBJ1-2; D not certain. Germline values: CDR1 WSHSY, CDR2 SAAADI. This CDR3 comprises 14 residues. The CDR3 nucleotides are TGCGCCAGCAGTGAGTCGAGGGCCGACCCGGGAGGAAACTTC. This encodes CASSESRADPGGNF.

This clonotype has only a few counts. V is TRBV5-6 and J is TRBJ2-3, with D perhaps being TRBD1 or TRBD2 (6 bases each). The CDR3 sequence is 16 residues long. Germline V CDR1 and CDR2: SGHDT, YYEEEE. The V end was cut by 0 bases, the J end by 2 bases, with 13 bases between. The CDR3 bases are TGTGCCAGCAGCTTGGACCTAGGGGGGACCACAGATACGCAGTATTTT. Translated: CASSLDLGGTTDTQYF.

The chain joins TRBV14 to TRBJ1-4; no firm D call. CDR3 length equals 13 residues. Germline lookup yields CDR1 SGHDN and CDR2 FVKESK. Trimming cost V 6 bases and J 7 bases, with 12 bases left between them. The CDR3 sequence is CASSKTVSEKLFF. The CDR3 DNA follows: TGTGCCAGCAGTAAGACTGTCAGTGAAAAACTGTTTTTT.

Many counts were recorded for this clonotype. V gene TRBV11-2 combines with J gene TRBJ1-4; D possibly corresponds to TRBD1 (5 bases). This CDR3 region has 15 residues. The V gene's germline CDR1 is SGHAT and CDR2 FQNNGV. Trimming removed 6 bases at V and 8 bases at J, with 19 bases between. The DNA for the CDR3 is TGTGCCAGCAGACGAGGTGGGGCCTTTGGGGAAAAACTGTTTTTT. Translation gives CASRRGGAFGEKLFF.

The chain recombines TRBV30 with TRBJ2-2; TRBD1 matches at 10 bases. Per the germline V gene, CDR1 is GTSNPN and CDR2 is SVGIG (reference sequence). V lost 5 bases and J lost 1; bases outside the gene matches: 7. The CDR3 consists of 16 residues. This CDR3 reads CAWLAGTGVNTGELFF. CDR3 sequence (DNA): TGTGCCTGGCTAGCCGGGACAGGGGTGAACACCGGGGAGCTGTTTTTT.

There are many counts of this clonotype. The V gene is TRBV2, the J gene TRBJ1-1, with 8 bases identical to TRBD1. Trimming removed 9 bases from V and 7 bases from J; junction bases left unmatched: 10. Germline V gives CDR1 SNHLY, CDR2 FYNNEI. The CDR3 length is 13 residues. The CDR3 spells CASPGAGGNEAFF. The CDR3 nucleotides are TGTGCCAGTCCCGGGGCAGGGGGCAATGAAGCTTTCTTT.

CDR3 nucleotides: TGTGCCAGCAGCCCCACTATGACTGAAGCTTTCTTT. It encodes CASSPTMTEAFF. The chain employs TRBV6-1 and TRBJ1-1; D not certain. CDR1 is MNHNS, CDR2 SASEGT, per germline. The V and J ends lost 6 bases and 5 bases respectively, with 10 bases between them. This CDR3 has 12 amino acids.

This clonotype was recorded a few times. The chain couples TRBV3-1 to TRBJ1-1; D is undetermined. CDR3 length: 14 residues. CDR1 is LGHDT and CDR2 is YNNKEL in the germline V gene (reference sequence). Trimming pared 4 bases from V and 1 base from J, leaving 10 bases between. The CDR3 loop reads CASSPIGRNTEAFF. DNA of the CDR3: TGTGCCAGCAGCCCGATCGGGAGGAACACTGAAGCTTTCTTT.

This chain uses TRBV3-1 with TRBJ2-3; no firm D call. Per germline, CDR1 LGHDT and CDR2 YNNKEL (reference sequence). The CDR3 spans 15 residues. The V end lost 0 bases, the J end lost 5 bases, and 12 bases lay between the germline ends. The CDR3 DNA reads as TGTGCCAGCAGCCAAGACCCTCATTGGGGAGATACGCAGTATTTT. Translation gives CASSQDPHWGDTQYF.

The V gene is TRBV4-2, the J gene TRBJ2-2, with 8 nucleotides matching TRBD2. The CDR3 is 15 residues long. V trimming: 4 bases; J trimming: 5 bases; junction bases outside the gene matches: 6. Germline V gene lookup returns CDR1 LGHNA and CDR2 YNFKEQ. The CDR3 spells CASSPRAGGTGELFF. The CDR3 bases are TGTGCCAGCAGCCCTCGGGCGGGAGGAACCGGGGAGCTGTTTTTT.

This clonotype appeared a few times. CDR3 region: CASSPLAGAAGQETQYF. The CDR3 nucleotides read TGTGCCAGCAGCCCCCTAGCGGGAGCGGCTGGGCAAGAGACCCAGTACTTC. The chain recombines TRBV7-9 with TRBJ2-5; 10 bases agree with TRBD2. Germline loops: CDR1 SEHNR, CDR2 FQNEAQ (reference sequence). After removal of 5 bases from V and 2 bases from J, the junction contained 11 bases not matched to a gene. The CDR3 has 17 residues.

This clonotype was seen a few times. The CDR3 sequence: CASSLGRGTRFF. CDR3 sequence (DNA): TGTGCCAGCAGTTTGGGGCGGGGGACCCGGTTCTTC. This sequence joins TRBV6-5 and TRBJ2-1; 7 nucleotides line up with TRBD2. V gave up 4 bases and J gave up 15 bases; unmatched junction bases: 9. This CDR3 region has 12 residues. The germline gives CDR1 MNHEY, CDR2 SVGAGI.